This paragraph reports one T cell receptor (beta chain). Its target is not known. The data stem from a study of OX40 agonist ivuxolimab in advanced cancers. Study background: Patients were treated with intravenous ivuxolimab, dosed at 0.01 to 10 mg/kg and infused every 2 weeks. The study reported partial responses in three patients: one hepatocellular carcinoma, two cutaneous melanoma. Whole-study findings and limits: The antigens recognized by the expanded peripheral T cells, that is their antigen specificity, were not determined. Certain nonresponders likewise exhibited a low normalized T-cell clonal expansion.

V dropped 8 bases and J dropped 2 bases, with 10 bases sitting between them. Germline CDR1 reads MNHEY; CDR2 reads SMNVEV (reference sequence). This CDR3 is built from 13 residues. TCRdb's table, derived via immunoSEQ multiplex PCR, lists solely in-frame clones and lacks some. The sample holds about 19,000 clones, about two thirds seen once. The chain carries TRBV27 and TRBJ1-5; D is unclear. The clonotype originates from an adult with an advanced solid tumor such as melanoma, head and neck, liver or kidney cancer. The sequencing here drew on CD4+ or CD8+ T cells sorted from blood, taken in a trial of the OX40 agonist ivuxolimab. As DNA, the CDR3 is TGTGCCAGCTCCTCTGGACGCAATCAGCCCCAGCATTTT. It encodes CASSSGRNQPQHF.